This T cell receptor (beta chain) stems from a study of brain T cells in children with intractable seizures. The V end was cut by 8 bases, the J end by 0 bases, with 2 bases between. The CDR3 totals 11 residues. Germline values: CDR1 LGHNT, CDR2 FRNRAP. Sequencing used immunoSEQ multiplex PCR; TCRdb keeps in-frame clones, though not all of them. The table shows fewer than 50,000 clones, with approximately 90% occurring only once. This receptor was identified in a girl aged 2 to 10 with tuberous sclerosis and intractable seizures. This chain joins TRBV12-5 and TRBJ1-5; D remains ambiguous. The sample in question was peripheral blood, obtained at surgery. The CDR3 nucleotides are TGTGCTAGTAGTAGCAATCAGCCCCAGCATTTT. Translating gives CASSSNQPQHF.